Below are 9 T cell receptor beta chains sequenced from a single sample in a study of shared clonotypes between healthy human individuals. As defined, naive CD8 cells were CD45RO-negative and positively selected for CCR7, with terminally differentiated effector memory CD45RA+ cells excluded. The repertoire was sequenced with immunoSEQ multiplex PCR; TCRdb's copy has only in-frame clones and lacks some. The table shows hundreds of thousands of clones, with about 92% occurring only once. Source material: naive CD8+ T cells sorted from blood. These receptors all come from a man under 40 in good health.

The V call is TRBV28, the J call TRBJ2-4, with TRBD2 identical over 10 bases. V shed 6 bases and J 9 bases; nucleotides not matched to a gene: 8. Germline CDR1 and CDR2: MDHEN and SYDVKM. The CDR3 covers 14 residues. CDR3 sequence: CASRTTGTSAIQYF. The CDR3 DNA reads TGTGCCAGCAGAACAACCGGGACTAGCGCCATTCAGTACTTC.

The chain is built from TRBV14 and TRBJ2-1; TRBD1 aligns across 7 bases. Unmatched junction bases numbered 5, after V lost 3 bases and J lost 3 bases. The CDR3 is made up of 15 amino acids. The germline V gene has CDR1 SGHDN and CDR2 FVKESK. The CDR3 DNA reads TGTGCCAGCAGCCAGCTGGGACAGAGCTACAATGAGCAGTTCTTC. Translated: CASSQLGQSYNEQFF. Variable domain in full (rest from reference TRBV14 and TRBJ2-1): EAGVTQFPSHSVIEKGQTVTLRCDPISGHDNLYWYRRVMGKEIKFLLHFVKESKQDESGMPNNRFLAERTGGTYSTLKVQPAELEDSGVYFCASSQLGQSYNEQFFGPGTRLTVL.

J is TRBJ1-4 and V is TRBV29-1; 8 bases line up with TRBD1. V trimming: 5 bases; J trimming: 0 bases; junction bases outside the gene matches: 8. This CDR3 contains 16 residues. Germline CDR1 reads SQVTM; CDR2 reads ANQGSEA. The CDR3 DNA reads TGCAGCGTTTCGAAAGACAGGGGAGCAACTAATGAAAAACTGTTTTTT. This translates into CSVSKDRGATNEKLFF.

This rearrangement joins TRBV29-1 to TRBJ2-1; maybe TRBD1 (6 bases). Trimming took off 7 bases at V and 8 bases at J, with 24 bases between the two ends. The V gene's germline CDR1 is SQVTM and CDR2 ANQGSEA. This CDR3 has 15 residues. The CDR3 protein is CSGTGTPLRVDEQFF. For the CDR3, the DNA is TGCAGCGGTACCGGGACACCGTTACGTGTCGATGAGCAGTTCTTC.

The chain combines TRBV11-2 with TRBJ2-7; TRBD1 might be the D (6 bases). Germline values: CDR1 SGHAT, CDR2 FQNNGV. Trimming stripped 5 bases from V and 5 bases from J, with 16 bases between. The CDR3 has 14 amino acids. In nucleotides, the CDR3 is TGTGCCAGCAGCCTATATAACAGGGACCACGAGCAGTACTTC. It encodes CASSLYNRDHEQYF.

In regard to this clone: The same CDR3 also results from other DNA sequences found in this sample. V usage is TRBV27 and J usage is TRBJ2-3; D remains ambiguous. V was clipped by 5 bases and J by 3 bases, with 3 bases between them. The CDR3 is 11 amino acids. Germline V gives CDR1 MNHEY, CDR2 SMNVEV (reference sequence). The DNA for the CDR3 is TGTGCCAGCAGTCCTACAGATACGCAGTATTTT. It is translated as CASSPTDTQYF.

Written as DNA, the CDR3 is TGCGCCAGCAGGCAAGACAGCACAGATACGCAGTATTTT. Translating gives CASRQDSTDTQYF. The chain is built from TRBV5-1 and TRBJ2-3, with no clear D. In germline, CDR1 is SGHRS, CDR2 YFSETQ. The germline V and J ends were trimmed by 5 bases and 0 bases, with 7 bases remaining between them. The CDR3 runs 13 residues.

The chain carries TRBV6-5 and TRBJ2-2, with D unresolved. Germline CDR1 is MNHEY and CDR2 is SVGAGI. The V end lost 6 bases, the J end lost 0 bases, and 8 bases lay between the germline ends. The CDR3 is 14 residues long. The CDR3 spells CASSPGPNTGELFF. CDR3 sequence (DNA): TGTGCCAGCAGCCCCGGTCCGAACACCGGGGAGCTGTTTTTT.

The chain uses TRBV5-1 and TRBJ2-5; no clear D. This CDR3 has 14 residues. Germline CDR1 is SGHRS and CDR2 is YFSETQ. Trimming removed 6 bases at V and 3 bases at J, with 15 bases between. The CDR3 sequence: CASKEWSLEETQYF. In DNA form, the CDR3 reads TGCGCCAGCAAGGAGTGGTCGCTTGAAGAGACCCAGTACTTC.